Each of the 32 T cell receptor beta chains below was sequenced from the same sample in a study of beta chain features in type 1 diabetes. What was sequenced were expressed TCRB transcripts, since all of the isolated RNA had been reverse transcribed. Profiling relied on immunoSEQ multiplex PCR, and the TCRdb table lists in-frame clones only, not all of them. The table has around 160,000 clones, under 60% seen once. The sequencing input was Tregs from blood. Receptors were obtained from a man between 18 and 29 years old in good health.

This clone was recorded a few times. The CDR3 loop reads CASSFISGGQETQYF. As DNA, the CDR3 is TGCGCCAGCAGCTTTATCAGCGGAGGCCAAGAGACCCAGTACTTC. The chain employs TRBV5-1 and TRBJ2-5; tentatively, D is TRBD2 (5 bases). V gave up 2 bases and J gave up 1 base, with 12 bases separating them. The CDR3 runs 15 residues. Per germline, CDR1 SGHRS and CDR2 YFSETQ.

The chain links TRBV4-2 to TRBJ2-2; 9 nucleotides match TRBD2. CDR3 size: 17 residues. After removal of 1 base from V and 3 bases from J, the junction contained 6 bases not matched to a gene. The germline V gene encodes CDR1 LGHNA and CDR2 YNFKEQ. The CDR3 reads CASSQAETSGYTGELFF. CDR3 nucleotide sequence: TGTGCCAGCAGCCAAGCGGAGACTAGCGGATACACCGGGGAGCTGTTTTTT.

The V and J genes are TRBV5-5 and TRBJ2-1, with 9 bases matching TRBD2. Germline V CDR1 and CDR2: SGHKS, YYEKEE (reference sequence). Trimming took 4 bases from V and 2 from J; bases not matched to a gene: 7. The CDR3 has 16 residues. The CDR3 spells CASSPLAGATYNEQFF. CDR3 nucleotide sequence: TGTGCCAGCAGCCCTTTAGCGGGAGCCACCTACAATGAGCAGTTCTTC.

In this sample, this clone turned up a few times. The rearrangement joins TRBV5-1 to TRBJ2-1; 8 bases line up with TRBD2. After removal of 0 bases from V and 10 bases from J, the junction contained 12 bases not matched to a gene. Germline loops: CDR1 SGHRS, CDR2 YFSETQ. The CDR3 runs to 16 residues. The CDR3 DNA reads as TGCGCCAGCAGCTTGGAGGTTAGCGGGATTTCGCGAGAGCAGTTCTTC. It codes for CASSLEVSGISREQFF.

This sequence joins TRBV19 and TRBJ2-7, with 7 bases lining up with TRBD1. The CDR3 is made up of 12 amino acids. CDR1 is LNHDA, CDR2 SQIVND, per germline (reference sequence). J was trimmed by 3 bases and V by 4 bases; bases with no gene match: 0. Here the CDR3 DNA reads TGTGCCAGTAGTAGGACAGGCTACGAGCAGTACTTC. It translates to CASSRTGYEQYF.

The CDR3 nucleotides read TGTGCCAGCATCTCTTACAAAGGCGCGTGGGCCACTGAAGCTTTCTTT. Amino acids: CASISYKGAWATEAFF. The rearrangement uses TRBV2 and TRBJ1-1; no definite D call. The ends were cut back, 7 bases at V and 4 bases at J, with 22 bases in the middle. CDR3 size: 16 residues. The germline V gene has CDR1 SNHLY and CDR2 FYNNEI.

The CDR3 coding sequence is TGCGCCAGCAGCTACCGGACTCCGCAAGAGACCCAGTACTTC. It is translated as CASSYRTPQETQYF. V gene TRBV5-1 combines with J gene TRBJ2-5; tentatively, D is TRBD2 (5 bases). The CDR3 covers 14 residues. In germline, CDR1 is SGHRS, CDR2 YFSETQ. V lost 3 bases, J lost 2 bases, and 11 bases lay in between.

The chain combines TRBV6-5 with TRBJ1-5; D call uncertain. V lost 4 bases, J lost 0 bases, and 13 bases lay in between. Germline values: CDR1 MNHEY, CDR2 SVGAGI. The CDR3 consists of 16 residues. In nucleotides, the CDR3 is TGTGCCAGCAGTTTCCCCGGGTCCTATAGCAATCAGCCCCAGCATTTT. It codes for CASSFPGSYSNQPQHF.

This chain uses TRBV10-3 with TRBJ2-1; TRBD2 is a possible D gene (6 bases). The V end was cut by 0 bases, the J end by 3 bases, with 18 bases between. CDR1 ENHRY and CDR2 SYGVKD come from the germline V gene. There are 18 residues in the CDR3. Here the CDR3 reads CAISESNPGTANYNEQFF. The CDR3 DNA reads as TGTGCCATCAGTGAGTCGAACCCCGGGACTGCAAACTACAATGAGCAGTTCTTC.

There are a few counts of this clone. The J gene is TRBJ2-7, the V gene TRBV14; D gene uncertain. The CDR3 loop spans 14 amino acids. V was clipped by 0 bases and J by 5 bases, with 11 bases between them. CDR1 and CDR2 (germline): SGHDN, FVKESK. CDR3 nucleotide sequence: TGTGCCAGCAGCCAAGATGACGGGTTCGACGAGCAGTACTTC. Its translation is CASSQDDGFDEQYF. Looking up the rest from reference TRBV14 and TRBJ2-7 gives the full variable domain: EAGVTQFPSHSVIEKGQTVTLRCDPISGHDNLYWYRRVMGKEIKFLLHFVKESKQDESGMPNNRFLAERTGGTYSTLKVQPAELEDSGVYFCASSQDDGFDEQYFGPGTRLTVT.

This chain uses TRBV19 with TRBJ1-5, with TRBD1 matching 10 bases. Per the germline V gene, CDR1 is LNHDA and CDR2 is SQIVND (reference sequence). The CDR3 consists of 15 residues. The junction had 3 bases not matched to a gene; V was cut back by 5 bases and J by 2 bases. The CDR3 DNA reads as TGTGCCAGTAGTGGGACAGGGGCTGGCAATCAGCCCCAGCATTTT. Amino acids: CASSGTGAGNQPQHF.

V and J are TRBV5-1 and TRBJ2-1, with TRBD1 as a possible D gene (6 bases). Trimming shortened V by 0 bases and J by 8 bases, and 15 bases separated the two germline ends. This CDR3 comprises 15 residues. The germline gives CDR1 SGHRS, CDR2 YFSETQ. The CDR3 nucleotides read TGCGCCAGCAGCTTGGTGGGGGCGCCCCGGGATGAGCAGTTCTTC. Protein sequence: CASSLVGAPRDEQFF.

V gene TRBV6-5 combines with J gene TRBJ2-2, with 8 nucleotides matching TRBD1. Germline CDR1 is MNHEY and CDR2 is SVGAGI. The V gene end was trimmed by 6 bases and the J gene end by 0 bases; junction bases not matched to a gene: 6. CDR3 length: 16 amino acids. CDR3 sequence (DNA): TGTGCCAGCAGCTACAGGGGGTTCGCGAACACCGGGGAGCTGTTTTTT. Its protein product is CASSYRGFANTGELFF.

J is TRBJ2-1 and V is TRBV10-3, with 12 bases aligning to TRBD2. The CDR3 has 17 amino acids. Looked up from germline, CDR1 is ENHRY and CDR2 is SYGVKD. V lost 6 bases to trimming and J lost 0 bases; unmatched junction nucleotides: 6. CDR3 sequence reads: CAISRTSGTNSYNEQFF. The CDR3 region has the DNA TGTGCCATCAGCCGGACTAGCGGGACCAACTCCTACAATGAGCAGTTCTTC.

The chain uses TRBV27 and TRBJ1-3, with D possibly TRBD1 on 6 matching bases. The V end was cut by 3 bases, the J end by 8 bases, with 11 bases between. CDR1 MNHEY and CDR2 SMNVEV come from the germline V gene (reference sequence). This CDR3 region has 13 residues. The CDR3 reads CASSFLGADTIYF. The CDR3, as DNA: TGTGCCAGCAGTTTCTTGGGGGCGGACACCATATATTTT.

This sequence joins TRBV29-1 and TRBJ1-4; 7 positions agree with TRBD1. After removal of 6 bases from V and 8 bases from J, the junction contained 12 bases not matched to a gene. The germline gives CDR1 SQVTM, CDR2 ANQGSEA. The CDR3 covers 14 residues. The CDR3 loop is CSVAFGTAGEKLFF. CDR3 bases: TGCAGCGTAGCTTTCGGGACAGCGGGCGAAAAACTGTTTTTT.

The gene calls are TRBV30 and TRBJ1-6; 12 bases fit TRBD1. With 3 bases clipped from V and 10 bases from J, the junction kept 4 bases outside the gene matches. The CDR3 is 14 residues long. The germline V gene has CDR1 GTSNPN and CDR2 SVGIG (reference sequence). CDR3 coding DNA: TGTGCCTGGAGGGGACAGGGGGCCGGCTCACCCCTCCACTTT. Its translation: CAWRGQGAGSPLHF. Complete variable domain (other parts from reference TRBV30 and TRBJ1-6): SQTIHQWPATLVQPVGSPLSLECTVEGTSNPNLYWYRQAAGRGLQLLFYSVGIGQISSEVPQNLSASRPQDRQFILSSKKLLLSDSGFYLCAWRGQGAGSPLHFGNGTRLTVT.

The gene calls are TRBV5-4 and TRBJ2-2, with 7 positions matching TRBD2. Germline CDR1 reads SGHNT; CDR2 reads YYREEE (reference sequence). The CDR3 contains 13 residues. J lost 6 bases, V lost 4 bases, and 3 bases had no gene match. The CDR3 reads CASSPAGAGELFF. CDR3 sequence (DNA): TGTGCCAGCAGCCCCGCGGGGGCCGGGGAGCTGTTTTTT.

The chain has TRBV28 and TRBJ2-7; weak D call: TRBD1 (6 bases). V gave up 2 bases and J gave up 7 bases, with 15 bases separating them. Germline CDR1 MDHEN, CDR2 SYDVKM. CDR3 size: 14 residues. In DNA, the CDR3 is TGTGCCAGCAGTTTACATACAGGGTGGCGGGAGCAGTACTTC. Amino acids: CASSLHTGWREQYF. Filled out from reference TRBV28 and TRBJ2-7, the complete variable domain reads DVKVTQSSRYLVKRTGEKVFLECVQDMDHENMFWYRQDPGLGLRLIYFSYDVKMKEKGDIPEGYSVSREKKERFSLILESASTNQTSMYLCASSLHTGWREQYFGPGTRLTVT.

V usage is TRBV7-8 and J usage is TRBJ2-5, with 8 positions matching TRBD2. The germline V gene encodes CDR1 SGHVS and CDR2 FQNEAQ. The CDR3 covers 12 residues. Trimming cost V 2 bases and J 8 bases; bases outside gene matches: 1. For the CDR3, the DNA is TGTGCCAGCAGCTTACGGGAGGGAACCCAGTACTTC. This translates into CASSLREGTQYF.

The chain is built from TRBV7-9 and TRBJ1-1; D is unclear. Germline V gene lookup returns CDR1 SEHNR and CDR2 FQNEAQ (reference sequence). Trimming took off 0 bases at V and 1 base at J, with 9 bases between the two ends. The CDR3 is 15 amino acids. CDR3 sequence (DNA): TGTGCCAGCAGCTTAGCGGCCAGAGGGAACACTGAAGCTTTCTTT. It yields the protein CASSLAARGNTEAFF. Filled out from reference TRBV7-9 and TRBJ1-1, the complete variable domain reads DTGVSQNPRHKITKRGQNVTFRCDPISEHNRLYWYRQTLGQGPEFLTYFQNEAQLEKSRLLSDRFSAERPKGSFSTLEIQRTEQGDSAMYLCASSLAARGNTEAFFGQGTRLTVV.

This clone was picked up a small number of times. The chain joins TRBV29-1 to TRBJ2-7; 9 bases map to TRBD1. The germline V gene encodes CDR1 SQVTM and CDR2 ANQGSEA. The CDR3 length is 13 residues. The ends lost 2 bases at V and 6 bases at J; junction bases unmatched: 5. CDR3 coding DNA: TGCAGCGTTGAACGGGACAGGGTTGGCGAGCAGTACTTC. This encodes CSVERDRVGEQYF.

The chain has TRBV10-3 and TRBJ1-2; unclear D gene. V gave up 4 bases and J gave up 3 bases, with 27 bases separating them. Germline assignment: CDR1 ENHRY and CDR2 SYGVKD. The CDR3 loop spans 19 amino acids. The CDR3 DNA reads TGTGCCATCAGTGGCCCGAGGTCCAGATACCCATCCCACTACTATGGCTACACCTTC. Amino acid sequence: CAISGPRSRYPSHYYGYTF.

This chain links TRBV5-6 with TRBJ1-5; D is possibly TRBD1 (6 bases). The CDR3 spans 17 residues. V gave up 2 bases and J gave up 0 bases, with 15 bases separating them. Germline V gene sequence: CDR1 SGHDT, CDR2 YYEEEE. The CDR3 coding sequence is TGTGCCAGCAGCTTCAGTGGGGGGGCGTATAGCAATCAGCCCCAGCATTTT. As protein: CASSFSGGAYSNQPQHF.

This chain connects TRBV29-1 to TRBJ2-1; TRBD2 aligns across 12 bases. Germline CDR1 SQVTM, CDR2 ANQGSEA. There are 13 residues in the CDR3. The J segment lost 7 bases and the V segment lost 7 bases, leaving 5 bases of the junction unmatched. The CDR3 loop reads CSAGTSGWNEQFF. CDR3 sequence (DNA): TGCAGCGCCGGGACTAGCGGGTGGAATGAGCAGTTCTTC.

The chain employs TRBV2 and TRBJ1-1, with D possibly TRBD1 on 6 matching bases. Germline V lookup: CDR1 SNHLY, CDR2 FYNNEI. This CDR3 spans 12 amino acids. V was cut by 5 bases and J by 11 bases, with 15 bases left in between. CDR3 amino acids: CASSLMGAMAFF. CDR3 sequence (DNA): TGTGCCAGCAGTCTAATGGGGGCGATGGCTTTCTTT.

The rearrangement joins TRBV5-4 to TRBJ2-2, with TRBD2 matching 7 bases. The germline gives CDR1 SGHNT, CDR2 YYREEE (reference sequence). The CDR3 totals 16 residues. J gave up 7 bases and V 5 bases, and 14 bases lay outside the gene matches. The DNA of the CDR3 is TGTGCCAGCAGTGAGGGAGGGACTTATGCCGGCGGGGAGCTGTTTTTT. Protein sequence: CASSEGGTYAGGELFF.

For this clone: No DNA is shown, since the ends of the CDR3 on it are uncertain; the CDR3 is the one TCRdb lists. The chain links TRBV30 to TRBJ2-1; the table gives TRBD2 as D, unverified against the DNA. The CDR3 is made up of 21 amino acids, end residues included. Germline V CDR1 and CDR2: GTSNPN, SVGIG (reference sequence). CDR3 region: CAWRVYSGTSTMSSSSYEQFF.

The rearrangement uses TRBV27 and TRBJ2-1; D is possibly TRBD2 (6 bases). The V gene lost 6 bases and the J gene lost 7 bases, with 16 bases spanning the gap. Per the germline V gene, CDR1 is MNHEY and CDR2 is SMNVEV (reference sequence). The CDR3 has 14 residues. The CDR3 protein is CASRFPSAENEQFF. The CDR3 DNA sequence: TGTGCCAGCAGATTCCCTAGCGCCGAGAATGAGCAGTTCTTC.

The chain couples TRBV19 to TRBJ1-6, with D possibly being TRBD1 (6 bases). CDR3 size: 14 residues. Germline V gives CDR1 LNHDA, CDR2 SQIVND (reference sequence). V lost 11 bases, J lost 4 bases, and 15 bases lay in between. CDR3 sequence (DNA): TGTGCCCGATTAACAGGGATTTATAATTCACCCCTCCACTTT. Its protein is CARLTGIYNSPLHF.

This clone was observed a few times. This rearrangement joins TRBV7-2 to TRBJ1-2; a possible D gene is TRBD1 (5 bases). Germline V gives CDR1 SGHTA, CDR2 FQGNSA. This CDR3 region has 16 residues. The V end was cut by 5 bases, the J end by 0 bases, with 16 bases between. The CDR3 protein is CASSVRQTSTNYGYTF. As DNA, the CDR3 is TGTGCCAGCAGCGTAAGACAGACTTCTACTAACTATGGCTACACCTTC.

The chain combines TRBV10-2 with TRBJ1-4; D ambiguous. The CDR3 has 13 amino acids. Trimming removed 6 bases from V and 1 base from J, with 6 bases in between. Per the germline V gene, CDR1 is WSHSY and CDR2 is SAAADI. This CDR3 is CASRALTNEKLFF. CDR3 nucleotides: TGCGCCAGCAGGGCCCTAACTAATGAAAAACTGTTTTTT.